The rows below give T cell receptor beta chains drawn from one sample of a study of T-cell reconstitution after alpha-beta-depleted transplantation in children. TCRdb re-derived calls from the PCR reads in MiXCR, one entry per CDR3 protein. The data show roughly 98,000 distinct CDR3 sequences, with around a sixth seen just once and 15% to 20% held by the top ten. Sample: PBMCs, mostly from graft donor cells, taken 180 days after TCRalphabeta/CD19-depleted stem cell transplant. The receptors originated from a male patient aged 2 to 9 who had a stem cell transplant for acute lymphoblastic leukemia, so the T cells may come from the graft donor. Each CDR3 is given with its conserved first and last residue. D genes are given only for firm matches. Clone size is stated in some rows and not others, as once, few, many or a class when expanded.

TRBJ2-3 - 15 few TRBV24-1 TGTGCCACCAGTGATTTGTGGGGGGAGGCAGATACGCAGTATTTT CATSDLWGEADTQYF
TRBJ2-1 - 14 many TRBV3-1 TGTGCCAGCAGCCAAGCGGGGGCCCGGCATGAGCAGTTCTTC CASSQAGARHEQFF
TRBJ2-7 - 15 - TRBV18 TGTGCCAGCTCACCACCGGGACCCAACCTATACGGGCAGTACTTC CASSPPGPNLYGQYF
TRBJ2-7 TRBD2 14 - TRBV7-9 TGTGCCAGCAGCCCACTAGCGGGGCCCTCCGAGCAGTACTTC CASSPLAGPSEQYF
TRBJ2-1 TRBD1 16 few TRBV5-1 TGCGCCAGCAGCTGGGGACCGGGACAGGCCGGGAATGAGCAGTTCTTC CASSWGPGQAGNEQFF
TRBJ1-5 - 13 - TRBV12-3/TRBV12-4 TGTGCCAGCACCACCTACGCCAATCAGCCCCAGCATTTT CASTTYANQPQHF
TRBJ2-4 - 14 few TRBV13 TGTGCCAGCAGCTTATATGGAGCCAAAAACATTCAGTACTTC CASSLYGAKNIQYF
TRBJ2-7 - 15 few TRBV6-2/TRBV6-3 TGTGCCAGCAGTTACACCGGGACACTTACCTACGAGCAGTACTTC CASSYTGTLTYEQYF
TRBJ2-1 TRBD2 14 few TRBV12-3/TRBV12-4 TGTGCCAGCAGCCTTACTAGCGGGGGGGATGAGCAGTTCTTC CASSLTSGGDEQFF
TRBJ2-2 TRBD2 16 - TRBV20-1 TGCAGTGCCAACCCTCACCCGGGGGGACACACCGGGGAGCTGTTTTTT CSANPHPGGHTGELFF
TRBJ2-1 - 9 few TRBV9 TGTGCCAGCAGCGCCTATCAGTTCTTC CASSAYQFF
TRBJ2-2 TRBD2 18 few TRBV27 TGTGCCAGCTTTTCTCATCTTACTAGCGGGGTGAACACCGGGGAGCTGTTTTTT CASFSHLTSGVNTGELFF
TRBJ2-1 - 16 many TRBV4-2 TGTGCCAGCAGCCAAGATGGGCTTGGGCAGGGGGGCAATGAGTTCTTC CASSQDGLGQGGNEFF
TRBJ1-2 - 14 few TRBV6-1 TGTGCCAGCAGCGCCCTGCCGGGGAGCTATGGCTACACCTTC CASSALPGSYGYTF
TRBJ1-1 TRBD1 19 - TRBV11-2 TGTGCCAGCAGATTAGATATAACGGGGTGGGACAGGTTAAACACTGAAGCGTTCTTT CASRLDITGWDRLNTEAFF
TRBJ1-1 TRBD1 12 few TRBV27 TGTGCCAGCAGGAGTACAGGGGGGAGAGCTTTCTTT CASRSTGGRAFF
TRBJ1-1 TRBD1 13 - TRBV5-1 TGCGCCAGCAGCTTCCAGGGGGCGTTCGGAGCTTTCTTT CASSFQGAFGAFF
TRBJ1-5 - 14 - TRBV20-1 TGCAGTGCTAGGATCGACGGGAGCAATCAGCCCCAGCATTTT CSARIDGSNQPQHF
TRBJ2-3 TRBD2 14 - TRBV4-1 TGCGCCAGCAGCCAAGGGACTAGGACAGATACGCAGTATTTT CASSQGTRTDTQYF
TRBJ2-6 TRBD1 16 medium-sized TRBV7-9 TGTGCCAGCAGGGGACAGGGGGCGTCTGGGGCCAACGTCCTGACTTTC CASRGQGASGANVLTF
TRBJ2-1 TRBD1 15 few TRBV5-1 TGCGCCAGCAGCTTGAGGACAGGGGGTATCTATGAGCAGTTCTTC CASSLRTGGIYEQFF
TRBJ1-1 - 13 - TRBV7-9 TGTGCCAGCAGCTTGGGGGACGGAACTGAAGCTTTCTTT CASSLGDGTEAFF
TRBJ2-4 - 14 few TRBV12-3/TRBV12-4 TGTGCCAGCAGTCCTCAGGTTTCCGACGGCATTCAGTACTTC CASSPQVSDGIQYF
TRBJ1-4 TRBD1 14 few TRBV15 TGTGCCACCACCAGGGACAGGGCGTTTGCAAAACTGTTTTTT CATTRDRAFAKLFF
TRBJ2-2 - 18 - TRBV10-3 TGTGCCATCAGGACCGGGACGGACGAAGCCGCGAACACCGGGGAGCTGTTTTTT CAIRTGTDEAANTGELFF
TRBJ2-2 - 14 - TRBV5-4 TGTGCCAGCAGCTTGGTGGGCACCACCGGGGAGCTGTTTTTT CASSLVGTTGELFF
TRBJ1-5 - 14 - TRBV15 TGTGCCACCAGCTCTCGGAGGGGTTTTCAGCCCCAGCATTTT CATSSRRGFQPQHF
TRBJ2-5 TRBD1 15 - TRBV7-2 TGTGCCAGCAGCTCCTGGACAGGGCGGCAAGAGACCCAGTACTTC CASSSWTGRQETQYF
TRBJ1-3 TRBD1 18 few TRBV9 TGTGCCAGCAGCGTAGCGACAGGGGAAAAGTTCGGTGGAAACACCATATATTTT CASSVATGEKFGGNTIYF
TRBJ2-5 TRBD2 16 few TRBV7-2 TGTGCCAGCAGTAGAGCGGGAGGTCGGGAGCAAGAGACCCAGTACTTC CASSRAGGREQETQYF
TRBJ2-1 - 13 - TRBV5-1 TGCGCCAGCAGCTTGGTAGCCGGCAATGAGCAGTTCTTC CASSLVAGNEQFF
TRBJ1-2 TRBD1 16 few TRBV6-5 TGTGCCAGCAGTTATGGCAGGGGGGAGACTAACTATGGCTACACCTTC CASSYGRGETNYGYTF
TRBJ2-1 - 18 - TRBV2 TGTGCCAGCAGCTTTTGGCTCCTGGGGCAGGTAAAACCTACCCACCGGTTCTTC CASSFWLLGQVKPTHRFF
TRBJ2-5 TRBD2 13 few TRBV12-3/TRBV12-4 TGTGCCAGCAGTCTCGGACTAGAAGAGACCCAGTACTTC CASSLGLEETQYF
TRBJ1-3 - 16 few TRBV11-2 TGTGCCAGCAGCTTAGGACTGGTCAGCTCTGGAAACACCATATATTTT CASSLGLVSSGNTIYF
TRBJ1-4 - 15 few TRBV28 TGTGCCAGCAGTTCGGGGTTACAGGGAGGGGAAAAACTGTTTTTT CASSSGLQGGEKLFF
TRBJ2-7 - 14 - TRBV6-1 TGTGCCAGCTTCATTGTCAGGGACTCCTACGAGCAGTACTTC CASFIVRDSYEQYF
TRBJ1-1 TRBD1 14 once TRBV20-1 TGCAGTGTCCGGACAGGTATGGGTGACACTGAAGCTTTCTTT CSVRTGMGDTEAFF
TRBJ2-4 - 13 few TRBV20-1 TGCAGTGCAACGGACCGAGTCAAAAACATTCAGTACTTC CSATDRVKNIQYF
TRBJ1-5 - 15 - TRBV3-1 TGTGCCAGCAGCCAAGAGTTGTCCAGCAATCAGCCCCAGCATTTT CASSQELSSNQPQHF
TRBJ1-2 - 12 - TRBV12-3/TRBV12-4 TGTGCCAGCAGGTACCCGGGACAAGCCTACACCTTC CASRYPGQAYTF
TRBJ2-5 - 17 - TRBV7-2 TGTGCCAGCAGCTTAGTCGGTGGGGGACTGTACCAAGAGACCCAGTACTTC CASSLVGGGLYQETQYF
TRBJ1-1 - 16 - TRBV7-2 TGTGCCAGCAGCTTAGTGACGTGGGGTCTGAACACTGAAGCTTTCTTT CASSLVTWGLNTEAFF
TRBJ2-6 - 17 - TRBV12-3/TRBV12-4 TGTGCCAGCAGTTTCCAGGCCACCGACTCTGGGGCCAACGTCCTGACTTTC CASSFQATDSGANVLTF
TRBJ2-4 TRBD1 16 - TRBV5-6 TGTGCCAGCAGCCCGGGGACAGGGGGGAGGAAAAACATTCAGTACTTC CASSPGTGGRKNIQYF
TRBJ1-3 - 15 few TRBV12-5 TGTGCTAGTGGCATCTGGGGCCGTTCGCGGAACACCATATATTTT CASGIWGRSRNTIYF
TRBJ2-4 - 15 - TRBV29-1 TGCAGCGTTGAAGTAGGGTTGGGTGCCAAAAACATTCAGTACTTC CSVEVGLGAKNIQYF
TRBJ1-1 - 13 few TRBV16 TGTGCCAGCAGCCAAACAGGGAACACTGAAGCTTTCTTT CASSQTGNTEAFF
TRBJ2-7 TRBD1 13 few TRBV5-1 TGCGCCAGCAGCTCGGGACAGCCCTACGAGCAGTACTTC CASSSGQPYEQYF
TRBJ1-2 - 14 - TRBV7-2 TGTGCCAGCAGCTGGACCGGGAAAAGCGATGGCTACACCTTC CASSWTGKSDGYTF
TRBJ2-1 - 13 many TRBV5-1 TGCGCCAGCAGCTTGGCAGGGCACAATGAGCAGTTCTTC CASSLAGHNEQFF
TRBJ2-3 TRBD1 18 few TRBV11-1 TGTGCCAGCAGCTCAGGGACAGGGGCCGATATTAGCACAGATACGCAGTATTTT CASSSGTGADISTDTQYF
TRBJ2-7 - 16 - TRBV14 TGTGCCAGCAGCCGGACTCCGGGACCCATGACCTACGAGCAGTACTTC CASSRTPGPMTYEQYF